Listed below are T cell receptor beta chains from one sample, sequenced in a study of cytomegalovirus exposure and HLA in healthy donors. Assay: immunoSEQ multiplex PCR; the TCRdb copy retains only in-frame clones and omits some. The table includes 150,000 to 200,000 clones, approximately 71% detected once. Sequenced material: PBMCs. These receptor sequences come from a woman under 30 in good health and CMV-seropositive. Each CDR3 is given without its conserved first and last residue.

J gene	V gene	CDR3 protein
TRBJ2-1	TRBV7-2	ASSFDRANEQF
TRBJ1-5	TRBV23-1	ASSHARGGQPQH
TRBJ1-3	TRBV15	ATSRGGTGGNTIY
NA	TRBV29-1	SVSAGVPLEQY
TRBJ2-3	TRBV7-9	ASSSERGQKDTQY
TRBJ1-2	TRBV30	AWSAIGQFYGYT
TRBJ2-7	TRBV27	ASSPPRLAGGTYEQY
TRBJ2-5	TRBV29-1	SVQKGFRGMETQY
TRBJ2-5	TRBV19	SGGSPETQY
TRBJ1-6	TRBV7-9	ASSIPRGSLH
TRBJ2-5	TRBV29-1	SVGSGGTETQY
TRBJ2-3	TRBV5-1	ASSPGTSGSDTQY
TRBJ1-6	TRBV25-1	ASSEGGLISPLH
TRBJ2-1	TRBV2	ASSDNPGQENNEQF
TRBJ2-1	TRBV7-8	ASSPGRTSYNEQF
TRBJ1-1	TRBV28	ASTLSGTGGLAF
TRBJ2-1	TRBV28	ASRIRFGVEQF
TRBJ1-2	TRBV19	ASSIQGVLGYT
TRBJ1-2	TRBV7-8	ASSSGQLLYGYT
TRBJ1-2	TRBV27	ASSLAVNYGYT
TRBJ2-1	TRBV6-6	ASTPGSLYNEQF
TRBJ1-5	TRBV11-2	ASSLELGQPQH
TRBJ1-1	TRBV29-1	SGLPGQENTEAF
TRBJ2-7	TRBV7-2	ASSLDVAGGREQY
TRBJ2-5	TRBV2	ASSETTSGVQQGTQY
TRBJ2-5	TRBV5-4	ASSPTALGETQY
TRBJ1-1	TRBV18	ASSPPGRRNTEAF
TRBJ2-1	TRBV7-3	ASSLDSSSYNEQF
TRBJ1-1	TRBV18	ASSSDRVPMNTEAF